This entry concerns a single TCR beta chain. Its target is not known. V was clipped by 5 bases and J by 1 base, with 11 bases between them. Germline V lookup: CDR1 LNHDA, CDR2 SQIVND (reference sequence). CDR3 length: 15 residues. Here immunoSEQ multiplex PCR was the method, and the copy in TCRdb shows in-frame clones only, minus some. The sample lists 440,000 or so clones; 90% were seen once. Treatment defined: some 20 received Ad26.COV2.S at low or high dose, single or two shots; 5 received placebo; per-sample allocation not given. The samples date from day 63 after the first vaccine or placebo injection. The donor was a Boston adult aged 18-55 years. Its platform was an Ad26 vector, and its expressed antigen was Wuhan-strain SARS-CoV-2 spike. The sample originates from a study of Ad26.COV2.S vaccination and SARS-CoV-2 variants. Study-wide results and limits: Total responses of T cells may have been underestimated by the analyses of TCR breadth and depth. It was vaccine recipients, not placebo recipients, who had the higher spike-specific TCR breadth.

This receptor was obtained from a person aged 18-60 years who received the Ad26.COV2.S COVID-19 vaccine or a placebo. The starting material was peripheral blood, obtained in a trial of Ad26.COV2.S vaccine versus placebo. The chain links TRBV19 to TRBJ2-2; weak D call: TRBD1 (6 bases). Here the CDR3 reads CASSAPGQNTGELFF. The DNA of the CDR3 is TGTGCCAGTAGTGCCCCGGGACAGAACACCGGGGAGCTGTTTTTT. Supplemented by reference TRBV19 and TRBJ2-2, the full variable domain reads DGGITQSPKYLFRKEGQNVTLSCEQNLNHDAMYWYRQDPGQGLRLIYYSQIVNDFQKGDIAEGYSVSREKKESFPLTVTSAQKNPTAFYLCASSAPGQNTGELFFGEGSRLTVL.